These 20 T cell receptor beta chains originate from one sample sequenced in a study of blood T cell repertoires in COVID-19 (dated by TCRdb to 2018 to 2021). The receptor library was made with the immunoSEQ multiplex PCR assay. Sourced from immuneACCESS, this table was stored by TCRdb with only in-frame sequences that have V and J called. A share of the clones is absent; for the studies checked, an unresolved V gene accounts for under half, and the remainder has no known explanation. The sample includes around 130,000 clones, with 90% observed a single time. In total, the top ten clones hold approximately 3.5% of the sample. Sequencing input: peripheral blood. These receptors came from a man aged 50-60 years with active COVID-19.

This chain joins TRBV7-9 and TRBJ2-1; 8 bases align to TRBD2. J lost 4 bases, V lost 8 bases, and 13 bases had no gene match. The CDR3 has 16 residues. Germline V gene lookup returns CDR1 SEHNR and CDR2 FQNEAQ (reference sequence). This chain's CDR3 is CASGRHRRGGYNEQFF. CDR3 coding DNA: TGTGCCAGCGGACGGCACCGACGGGGGGGTTACAATGAGCAGTTCTTC.

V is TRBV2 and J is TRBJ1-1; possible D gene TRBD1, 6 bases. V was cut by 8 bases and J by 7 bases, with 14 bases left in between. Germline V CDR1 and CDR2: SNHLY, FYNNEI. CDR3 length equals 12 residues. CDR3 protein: CASGGVTGEAFF. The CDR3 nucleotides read TGTGCCAGCGGAGGTGTGACAGGTGAAGCTTTCTTT.

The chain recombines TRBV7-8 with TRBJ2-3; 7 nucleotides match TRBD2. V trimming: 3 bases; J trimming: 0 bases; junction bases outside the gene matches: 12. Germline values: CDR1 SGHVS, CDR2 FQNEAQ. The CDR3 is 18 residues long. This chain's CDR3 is CASSLGLPFASSTDTQYF. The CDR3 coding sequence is TGTGCCAGCAGCTTGGGACTACCCTTTGCCTCTAGCACAGATACGCAGTATTTT.

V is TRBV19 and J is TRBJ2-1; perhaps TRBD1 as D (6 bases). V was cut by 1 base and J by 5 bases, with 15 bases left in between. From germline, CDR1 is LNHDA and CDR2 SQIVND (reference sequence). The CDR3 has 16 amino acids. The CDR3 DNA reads TGTGCCAGTAGTATAGCTGGCAGGGGCAGGGACAATGAGCAGTTCTTC. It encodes CASSIAGRGRDNEQFF.

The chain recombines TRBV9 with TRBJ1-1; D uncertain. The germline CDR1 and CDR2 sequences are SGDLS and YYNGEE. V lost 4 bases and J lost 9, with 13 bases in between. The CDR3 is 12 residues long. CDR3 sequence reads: CASSPLEVKAFF. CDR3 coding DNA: TGTGCCAGCAGCCCTTTGGAGGTGAAAGCTTTCTTT.

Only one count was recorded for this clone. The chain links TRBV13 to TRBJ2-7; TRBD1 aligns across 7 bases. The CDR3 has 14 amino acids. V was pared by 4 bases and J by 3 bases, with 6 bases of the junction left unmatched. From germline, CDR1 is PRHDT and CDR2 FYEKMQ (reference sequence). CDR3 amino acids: CASSYGQVDYEQYF. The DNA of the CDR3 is TGTGCCAGCAGCTACGGACAGGTAGACTACGAGCAGTACTTC.

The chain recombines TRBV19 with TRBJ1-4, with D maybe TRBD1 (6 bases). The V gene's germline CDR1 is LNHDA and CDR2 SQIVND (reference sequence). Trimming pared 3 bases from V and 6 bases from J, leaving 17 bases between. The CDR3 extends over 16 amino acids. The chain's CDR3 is CASSIYSGQYHEKLFF. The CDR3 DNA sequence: TGTGCCAGTAGTATCTACTCCGGACAGTACCATGAAAAACTGTTTTTT.

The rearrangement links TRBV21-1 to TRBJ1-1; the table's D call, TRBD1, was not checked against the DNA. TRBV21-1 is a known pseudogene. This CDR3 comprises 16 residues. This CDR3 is CASSKDYYRGNTEAFF. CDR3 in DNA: TGTGCCAGCAGCAAGGATTACTACAGGGGAAACACTGAAGCTTTCTTT.

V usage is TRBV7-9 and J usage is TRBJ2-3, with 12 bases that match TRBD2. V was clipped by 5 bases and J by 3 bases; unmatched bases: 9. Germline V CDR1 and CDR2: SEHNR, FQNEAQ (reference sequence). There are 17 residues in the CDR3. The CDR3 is CASSRGLAGMGTDTQYF. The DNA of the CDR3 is TGTGCCAGCAGCCGCGGACTAGCGGGAATGGGGACAGATACGCAGTATTTT.

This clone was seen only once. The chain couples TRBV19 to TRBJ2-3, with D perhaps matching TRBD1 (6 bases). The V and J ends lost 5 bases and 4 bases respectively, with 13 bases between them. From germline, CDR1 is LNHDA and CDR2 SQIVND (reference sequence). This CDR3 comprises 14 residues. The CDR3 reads CASSPRQVPDTQYF. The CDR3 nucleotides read TGTGCCAGTAGTCCTCGACAGGTCCCAGATACGCAGTATTTT.

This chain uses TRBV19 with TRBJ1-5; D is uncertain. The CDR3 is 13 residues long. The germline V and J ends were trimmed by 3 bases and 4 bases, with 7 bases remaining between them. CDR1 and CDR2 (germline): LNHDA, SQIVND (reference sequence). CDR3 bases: TGTGCCAGTAGTATGAGTTGGAATCAGCCCCAGCATTTT. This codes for CASSMSWNQPQHF.

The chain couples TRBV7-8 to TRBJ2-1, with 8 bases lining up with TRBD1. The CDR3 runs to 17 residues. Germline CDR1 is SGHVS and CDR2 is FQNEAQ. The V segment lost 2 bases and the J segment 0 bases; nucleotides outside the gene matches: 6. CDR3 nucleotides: TGTGCCAGCAGCTTAAGCGGACAGGGAAGCTCCTACAATGAGCAGTTCTTC. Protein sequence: CASSLSGQGSSYNEQFF.

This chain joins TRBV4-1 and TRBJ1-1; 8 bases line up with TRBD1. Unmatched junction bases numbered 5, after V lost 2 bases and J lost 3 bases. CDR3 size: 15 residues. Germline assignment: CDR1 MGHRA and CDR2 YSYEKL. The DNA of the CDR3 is TGCGCCAGCAGCCAAAACAGGGGGGGGGACACTGAAGCTTTCTTT. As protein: CASSQNRGGDTEAFF.

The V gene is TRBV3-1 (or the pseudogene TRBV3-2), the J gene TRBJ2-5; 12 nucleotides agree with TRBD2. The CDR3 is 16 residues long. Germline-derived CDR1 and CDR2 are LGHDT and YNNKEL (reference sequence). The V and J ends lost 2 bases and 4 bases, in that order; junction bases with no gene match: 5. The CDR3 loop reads CASSQLTSGGRETQYF. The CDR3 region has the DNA TGTGCCAGCAGCCAACTAACTAGCGGGGGGCGAGAGACCCAGTACTTC.

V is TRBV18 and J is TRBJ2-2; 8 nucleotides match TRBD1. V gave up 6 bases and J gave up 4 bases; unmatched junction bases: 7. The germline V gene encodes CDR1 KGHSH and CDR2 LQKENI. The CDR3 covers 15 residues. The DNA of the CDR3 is TGTGCCAGCTCCCCAGGGGGCTCAGGCACCGGGGAGCTGTTTTTT. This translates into CASSPGGSGTGELFF.

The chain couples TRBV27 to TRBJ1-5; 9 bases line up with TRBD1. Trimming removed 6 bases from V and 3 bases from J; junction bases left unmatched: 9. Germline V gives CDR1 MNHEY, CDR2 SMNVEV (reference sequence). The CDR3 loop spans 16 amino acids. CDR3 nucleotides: TGTGCCAGCAGCAGGGGACAGGGAGTCCTCAATCAGCCCCAGCATTTT. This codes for CASSRGQGVLNQPQHF.

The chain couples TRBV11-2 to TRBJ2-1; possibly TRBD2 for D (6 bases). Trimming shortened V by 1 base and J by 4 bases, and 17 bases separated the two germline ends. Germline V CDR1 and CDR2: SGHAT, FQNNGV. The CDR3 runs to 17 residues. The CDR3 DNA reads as TGTGCCAGCAGCTTAGGCCCCCGGGGCGGGGTGTACAATGAGCAGTTCTTC. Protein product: CASSLGPRGGVYNEQFF.

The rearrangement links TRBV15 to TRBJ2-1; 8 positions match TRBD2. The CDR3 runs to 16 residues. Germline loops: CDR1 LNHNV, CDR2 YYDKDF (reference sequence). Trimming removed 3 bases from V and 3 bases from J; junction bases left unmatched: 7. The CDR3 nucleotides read TGTGCCACCAGCAGGGCAAAGCGGGGGAGCTACAATGAGCAGTTCTTC. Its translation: CATSRAKRGSYNEQFF.

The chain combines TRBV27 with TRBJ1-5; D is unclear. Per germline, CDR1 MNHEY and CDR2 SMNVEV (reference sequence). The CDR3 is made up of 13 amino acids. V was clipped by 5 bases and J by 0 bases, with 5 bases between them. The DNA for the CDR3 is TGTGCCAGCAGTCTCCTTAGCAATCAGCCCCAGCATTTT. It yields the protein CASSLLSNQPQHF.

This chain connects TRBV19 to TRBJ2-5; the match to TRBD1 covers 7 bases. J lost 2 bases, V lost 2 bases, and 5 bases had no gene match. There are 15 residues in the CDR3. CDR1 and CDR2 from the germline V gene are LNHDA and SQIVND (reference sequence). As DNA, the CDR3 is TGTGCCAGTAGTATAAAGACAGGGCTGCAAGAGACCCAGTACTTC. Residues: CASSIKTGLQETQYF.